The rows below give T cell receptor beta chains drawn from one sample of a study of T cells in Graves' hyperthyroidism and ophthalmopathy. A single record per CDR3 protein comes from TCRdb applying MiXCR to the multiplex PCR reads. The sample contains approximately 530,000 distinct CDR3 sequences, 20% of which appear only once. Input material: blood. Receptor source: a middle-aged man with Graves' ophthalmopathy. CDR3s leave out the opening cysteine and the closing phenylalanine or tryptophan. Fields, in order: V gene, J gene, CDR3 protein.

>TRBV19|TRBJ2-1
ASSISMGLGYEQF
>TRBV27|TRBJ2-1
ASSPRSPYNEQF
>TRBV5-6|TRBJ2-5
ASSFLGERSQETQY
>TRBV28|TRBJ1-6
ASSQGNSPLH
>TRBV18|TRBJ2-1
ASSPRDSPSYNEQF
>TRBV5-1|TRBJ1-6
ASSLAGHFGSPLH
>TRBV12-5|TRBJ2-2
ASGLVLRGLGELF
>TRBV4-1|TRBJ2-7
ASSYEVAGGGVSYEQY
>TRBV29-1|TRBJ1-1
SFQRGPTAF
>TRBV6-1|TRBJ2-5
ASTHGETQY
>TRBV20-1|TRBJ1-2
SAKVTPGFYGYT
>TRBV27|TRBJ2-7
ASSLSAGNEQY
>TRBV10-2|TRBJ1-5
ASSEKGTSNQPQH
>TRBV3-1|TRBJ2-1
ASSFVPGGANNEQF
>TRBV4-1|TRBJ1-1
ASSQARTMNTEAF
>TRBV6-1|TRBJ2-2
ASRKWGEETGELF
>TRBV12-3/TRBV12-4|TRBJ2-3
ASSPSGGADTQY
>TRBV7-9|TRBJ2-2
ASSLIQGTGELF
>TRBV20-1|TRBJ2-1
SARRGVFGAITYNEQF
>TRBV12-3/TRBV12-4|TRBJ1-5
ASSLAGRGDQPQH
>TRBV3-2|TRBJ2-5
ASSQGGCFVGAPGETQY
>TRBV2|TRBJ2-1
ASRLIQGAREQF
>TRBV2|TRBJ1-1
ASFAGTPDTEAF
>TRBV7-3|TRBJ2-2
ASSPRGDTGELF
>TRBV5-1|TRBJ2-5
ASSLGLAGGSSETQY
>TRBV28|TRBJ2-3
ASTTSGSRDTQY
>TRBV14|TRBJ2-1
ASSLNGARPRNEQF
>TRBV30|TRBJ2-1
AWTEGIGDEQF
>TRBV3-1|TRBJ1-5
ASSQDLVQNQPQH
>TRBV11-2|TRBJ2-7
ASSLVPDEQY
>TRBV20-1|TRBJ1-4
SATAGGANEKLF
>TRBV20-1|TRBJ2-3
SARLAGGADTQY
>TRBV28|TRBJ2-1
ASMRVSSYNEQF
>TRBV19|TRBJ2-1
ASSIRGLGEQF
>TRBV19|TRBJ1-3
ASSSPGTGDGNTIY
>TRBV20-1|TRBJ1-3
SAPGQDNTIY
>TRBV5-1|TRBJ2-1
ASSLVGLARSTNEQF
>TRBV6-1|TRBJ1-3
ASSLGQGLPSGNTIY
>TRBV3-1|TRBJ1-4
ASSPPGGEKLF
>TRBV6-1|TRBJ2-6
ASRPPGANVLT
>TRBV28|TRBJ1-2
ASSLRDRGIGGYT
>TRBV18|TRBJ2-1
ASSQGGYNEQF
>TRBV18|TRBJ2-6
ASSATGGSGANVLT
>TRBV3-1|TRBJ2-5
ASSQMTSKEETQY
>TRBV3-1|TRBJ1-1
ASSLSVMNTEAF
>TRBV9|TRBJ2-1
ASSVVGVGRNEQF
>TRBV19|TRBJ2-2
ASSIFTGSTGELF
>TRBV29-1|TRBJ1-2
SVHRGHFAPNYGYT
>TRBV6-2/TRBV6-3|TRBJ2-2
ASMVGARPGELF
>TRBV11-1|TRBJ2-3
ASSFGTSGGQADTQY
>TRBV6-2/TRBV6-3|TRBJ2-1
ASSFFGQFSNEQF
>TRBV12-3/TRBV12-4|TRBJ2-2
ASTPTGATGGLF
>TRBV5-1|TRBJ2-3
ASSLAGTLLTDTQY
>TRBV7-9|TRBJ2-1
ASSSMGRPTYNEQF
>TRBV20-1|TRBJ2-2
SATTGGTGELF
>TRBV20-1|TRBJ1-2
SARDKRVRVYGYT
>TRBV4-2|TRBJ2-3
ASSQDLQTDTQY
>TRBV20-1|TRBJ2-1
SARVDPGGEQF
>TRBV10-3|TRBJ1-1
AISGTSGANTEAF